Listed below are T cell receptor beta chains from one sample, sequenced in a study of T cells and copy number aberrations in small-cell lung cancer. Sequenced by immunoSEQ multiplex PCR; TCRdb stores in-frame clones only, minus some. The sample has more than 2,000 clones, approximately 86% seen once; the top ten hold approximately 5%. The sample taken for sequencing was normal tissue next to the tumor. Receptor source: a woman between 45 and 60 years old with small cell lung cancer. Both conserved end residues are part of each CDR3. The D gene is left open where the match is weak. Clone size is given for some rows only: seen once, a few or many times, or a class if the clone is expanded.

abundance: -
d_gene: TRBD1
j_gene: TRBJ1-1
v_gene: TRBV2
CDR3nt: TGTGCCAGCAAAGCGACAGGGGTGGTCACTGAAGCTTTCTTT
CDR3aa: CASKATGVVTEAFF

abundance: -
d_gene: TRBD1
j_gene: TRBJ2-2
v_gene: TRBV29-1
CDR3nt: TGCAGCGTTGACCTAGGGACAGGGCTGTCCGGGGAGCTGTTTTTT
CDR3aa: CSVDLGTGLSGELFF

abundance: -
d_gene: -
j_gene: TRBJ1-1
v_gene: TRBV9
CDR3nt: TGTGCCAGCAGCGTTGCCGGGAACACTGAAGCTTTCTTT
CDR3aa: CASSVAGNTEAFF

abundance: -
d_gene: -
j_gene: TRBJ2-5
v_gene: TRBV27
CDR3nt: TGTGCCAGCAGAACCCAAGAGACCCAGTACTTC
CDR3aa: CASRTQETQYF

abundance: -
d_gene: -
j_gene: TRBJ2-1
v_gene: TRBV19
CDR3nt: TGTGCCAGTAGCAACTACGACTGGACAAATGAGCAGTTCTTC
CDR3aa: CASSNYDWTNEQFF

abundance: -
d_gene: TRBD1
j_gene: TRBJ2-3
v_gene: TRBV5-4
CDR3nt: TGTGCCAGCAAATGGGACAGCCTCACAGATACGCAGTATTTT
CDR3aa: CASKWDSLTDTQYF

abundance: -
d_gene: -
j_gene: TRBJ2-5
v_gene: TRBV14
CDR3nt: TGTGCCAGCAGCCGGGACACCGTCGGGATCCAGTACTTC
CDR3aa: CASSRDTVGIQYF

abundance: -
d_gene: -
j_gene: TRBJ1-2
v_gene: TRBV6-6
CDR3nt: TGTGCCAGCAGTGGGCAGCAGGACTATGGCTACACCTTC
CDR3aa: CASSGQQDYGYTF

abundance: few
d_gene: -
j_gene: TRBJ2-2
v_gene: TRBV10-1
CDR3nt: TGCGCCAGCAGTGAGTCGATTGGCGTTAGGAACACCGGGGAGCTGTTTTTT
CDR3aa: CASSESIGVRNTGELFF

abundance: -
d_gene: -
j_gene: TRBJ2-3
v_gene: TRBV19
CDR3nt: TGTGCCAGTAGTATCTCGGTCCAAAGCACAGATACGCAGTATTTT
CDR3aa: CASSISVQSTDTQYF

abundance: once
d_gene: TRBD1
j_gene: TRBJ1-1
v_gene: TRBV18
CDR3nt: TGTGCCAGCTCACCTCCCGGACAGGGAGGAAAGACTGAAGCTTTCTTT
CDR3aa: CASSPPGQGGKTEAFF

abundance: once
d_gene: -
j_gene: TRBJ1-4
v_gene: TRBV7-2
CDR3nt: TGTGCCAGCACCCACCCGGGGCAGACAAATGAAAAACTGTTTTTT
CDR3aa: CASTHPGQTNEKLFF

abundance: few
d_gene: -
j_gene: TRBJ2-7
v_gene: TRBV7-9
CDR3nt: TGTGCCAGCAGCTTAGAGGGGGGAGGATACGAGCAGTACTTC
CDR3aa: CASSLEGGGYEQYF

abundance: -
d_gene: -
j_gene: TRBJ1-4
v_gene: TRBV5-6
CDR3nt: TGTGCCAGCAGCTCGCCGGGCGCAATTAATGAAAAACTGTTTTTT
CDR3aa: CASSSPGAINEKLFF

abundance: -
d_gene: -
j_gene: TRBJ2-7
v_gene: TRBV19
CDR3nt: TGTGCCAGTAGTCTGGGGTCGTACTCCTACGAGCAGTACTTC
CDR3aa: CASSLGSYSYEQYF

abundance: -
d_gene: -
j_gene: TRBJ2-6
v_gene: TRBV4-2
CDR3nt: TGTGCCAGCAGCCAAGAGGCTAGCAGCTCTGGGGCCAACGTCCTGACTTTC
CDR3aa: CASSQEASSSGANVLTF

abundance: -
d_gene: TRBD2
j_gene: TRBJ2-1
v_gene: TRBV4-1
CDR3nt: TGCGCCAGCAGCCAAGGGGCGGGGGGCCCTGGAGAGCAGTTCTTC
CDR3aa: CASSQGAGGPGEQFF

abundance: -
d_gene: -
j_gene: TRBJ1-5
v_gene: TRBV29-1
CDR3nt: TGCAGCGTTGGGGCCGGGGGCAATCAGCCCCAGCATTTT
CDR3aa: CSVGAGGNQPQHF

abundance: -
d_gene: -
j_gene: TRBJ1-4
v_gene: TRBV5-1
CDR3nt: TGCGCCAGCAGCTTGGGAGAGGGTCTATCGGGTGAAAAACTGTTTTTT
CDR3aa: CASSLGEGLSGEKLFF

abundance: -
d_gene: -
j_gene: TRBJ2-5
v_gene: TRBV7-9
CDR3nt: TGTGCCAGCAGCTTTTCGCGGCAAGAGACCCAGTACTTC
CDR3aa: CASSFSRQETQYF

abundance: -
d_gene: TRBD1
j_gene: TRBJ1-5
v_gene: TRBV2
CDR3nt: TGTGCCAGCAGTTTACAGGGGGTTGGTCAGCCCCAGCATTTT
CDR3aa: CASSLQGVGQPQHF

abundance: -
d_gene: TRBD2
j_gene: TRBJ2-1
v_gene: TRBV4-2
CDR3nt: TGTGCCAGCCAAGACGGGACTAGGCTATACAATGAGCAGTTCTTC
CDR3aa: CASQDGTRLYNEQFF

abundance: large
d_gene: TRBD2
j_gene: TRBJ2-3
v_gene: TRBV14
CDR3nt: TGTGCCAGCAGCCCCCGGGGGACTAGCGGGAGTTCGTATACGCAGTATTTT
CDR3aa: CASSPRGTSGSSYTQYF

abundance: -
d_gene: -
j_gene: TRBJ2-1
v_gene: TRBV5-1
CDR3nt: TGCGCCAGCAGCTTGGTTCCAGGGGCGAGGAATGAGCAGTTCTTC
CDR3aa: CASSLVPGARNEQFF

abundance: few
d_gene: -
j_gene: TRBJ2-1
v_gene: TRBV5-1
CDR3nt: TGCGCCAGCAGCTTGTTCCCAGGGATGGGGAATGAGCAGTTCTTC
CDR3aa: CASSLFPGMGNEQFF

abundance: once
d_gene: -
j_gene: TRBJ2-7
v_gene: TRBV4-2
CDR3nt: TGTGCCAGCAGCCAAGAAGGCCAGAAAGACTACGAGCAGTACTTC
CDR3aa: CASSQEGQKDYEQYF

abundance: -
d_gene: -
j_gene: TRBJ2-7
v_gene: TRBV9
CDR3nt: TGTGCCAGCAGCGTAGGCGGTCGAGGCGCGTACGAGCAGTACTTC
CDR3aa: CASSVGGRGAYEQYF

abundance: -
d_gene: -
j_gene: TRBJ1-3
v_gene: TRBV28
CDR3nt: TGTGCCAGCTCCCGGCCGGGGGGGAACTCTGGAAACACCATATATTTT
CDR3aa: CASSRPGGNSGNTIYF

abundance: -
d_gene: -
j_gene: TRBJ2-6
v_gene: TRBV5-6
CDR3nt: TGTGCCAGCAGCTTCCCTCCAGAGTCTGGGGCCAACGTCCTGACTTTC
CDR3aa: CASSFPPESGANVLTF

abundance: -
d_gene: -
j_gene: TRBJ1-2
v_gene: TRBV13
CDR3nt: TGTGCCAGCAGCTTAGTAACTAACTATGGCTACACCTTC
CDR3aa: CASSLVTNYGYTF

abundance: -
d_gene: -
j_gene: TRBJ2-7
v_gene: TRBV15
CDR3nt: TGTGCCACGTTGGGGGGCTCTGGCGAGCAGTACTTC
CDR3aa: CATLGGSGEQYF

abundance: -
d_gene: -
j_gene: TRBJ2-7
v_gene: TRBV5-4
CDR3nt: TGTGCCAGCAGCTTGCCGGGAACCCACGAACAGTACTTC
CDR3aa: CASSLPGTHEQYF

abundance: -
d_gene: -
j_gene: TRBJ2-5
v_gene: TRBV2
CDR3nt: TGTGCCAGCATGGGCCTGCAAGAGACCCAGTACTTC
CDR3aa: CASMGLQETQYF